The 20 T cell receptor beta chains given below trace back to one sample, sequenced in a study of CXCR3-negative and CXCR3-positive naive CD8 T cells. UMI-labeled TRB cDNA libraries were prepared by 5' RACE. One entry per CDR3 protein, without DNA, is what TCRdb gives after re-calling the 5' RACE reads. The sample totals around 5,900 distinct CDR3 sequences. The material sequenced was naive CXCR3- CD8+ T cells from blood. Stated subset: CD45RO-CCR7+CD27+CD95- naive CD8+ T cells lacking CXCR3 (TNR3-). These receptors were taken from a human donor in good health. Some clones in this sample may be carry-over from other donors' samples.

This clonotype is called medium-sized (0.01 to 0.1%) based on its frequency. This CDR3 is CASSLYPGPQETQYF. The chain combines TRBV5-6 with TRBJ2-5; TCRdb outputs TRBD2, but without DNA this stays unchecked. There are 15 residues in the CDR3. The germline CDR1 and CDR2 sequences are SGHDT and YYEEEE.

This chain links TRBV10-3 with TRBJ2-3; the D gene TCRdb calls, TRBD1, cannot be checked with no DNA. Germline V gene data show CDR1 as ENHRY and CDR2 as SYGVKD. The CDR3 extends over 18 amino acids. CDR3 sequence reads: CAISEPGDRGLETDTQYF.

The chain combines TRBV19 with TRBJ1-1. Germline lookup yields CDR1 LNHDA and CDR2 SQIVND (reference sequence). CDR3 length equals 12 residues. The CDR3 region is CASIAGDTEAFF. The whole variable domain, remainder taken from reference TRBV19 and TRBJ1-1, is DGGITQSPKYLFRKEGQNVTLSCEQNLNHDAMYWYRQDPGQGLRLIYYSQIVNDFQKGDIAEGYSVSREKKESFPLTVTSAQKNPTAFYLCASIAGDTEAFFGQGTRLTVV.

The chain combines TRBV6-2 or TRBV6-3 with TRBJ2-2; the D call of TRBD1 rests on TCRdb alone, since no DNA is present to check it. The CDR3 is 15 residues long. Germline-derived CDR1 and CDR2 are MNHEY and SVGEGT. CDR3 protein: CASRGQGANTGELFF.

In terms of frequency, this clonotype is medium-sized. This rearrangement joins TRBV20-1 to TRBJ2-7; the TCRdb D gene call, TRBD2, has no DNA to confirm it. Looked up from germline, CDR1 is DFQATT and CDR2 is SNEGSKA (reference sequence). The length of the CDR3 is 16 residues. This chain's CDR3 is CSARDRDTASPYEQYF.

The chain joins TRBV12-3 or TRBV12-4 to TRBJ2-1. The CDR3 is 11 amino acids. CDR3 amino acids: CASSLLGEQFF.

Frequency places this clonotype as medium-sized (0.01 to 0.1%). CDR3 residues: CASRMTSGEYNEQFF. The chain employs TRBV12-3 or TRBV12-4 and TRBJ2-1; TCRdb designates TRBD2, a call that cannot be tested without DNA. The CDR3 length is 15 residues.

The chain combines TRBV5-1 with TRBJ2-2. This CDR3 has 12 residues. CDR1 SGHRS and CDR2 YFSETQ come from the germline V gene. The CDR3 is CASDGNTGELFF.

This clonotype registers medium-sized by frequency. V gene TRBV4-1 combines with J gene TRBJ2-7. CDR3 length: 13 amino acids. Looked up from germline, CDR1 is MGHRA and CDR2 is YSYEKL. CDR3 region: CASSQASAYEQYF.

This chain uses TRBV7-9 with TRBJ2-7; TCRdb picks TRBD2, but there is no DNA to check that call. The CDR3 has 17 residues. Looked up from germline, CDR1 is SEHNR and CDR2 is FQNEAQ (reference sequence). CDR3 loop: CASSLVQAGGGIYEQYF.

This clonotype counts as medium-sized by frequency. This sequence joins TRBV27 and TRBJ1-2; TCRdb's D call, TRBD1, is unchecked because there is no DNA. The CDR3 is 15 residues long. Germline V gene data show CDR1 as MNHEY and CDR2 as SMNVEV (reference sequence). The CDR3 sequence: CASSFSQQGRGGYTF.

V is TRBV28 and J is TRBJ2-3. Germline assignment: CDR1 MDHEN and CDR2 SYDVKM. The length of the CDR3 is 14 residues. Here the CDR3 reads CASSTGVSTDTQYF.

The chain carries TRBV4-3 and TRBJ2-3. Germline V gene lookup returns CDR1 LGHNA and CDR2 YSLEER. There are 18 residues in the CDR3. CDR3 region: CASSQDPRKRIITDTQYF.

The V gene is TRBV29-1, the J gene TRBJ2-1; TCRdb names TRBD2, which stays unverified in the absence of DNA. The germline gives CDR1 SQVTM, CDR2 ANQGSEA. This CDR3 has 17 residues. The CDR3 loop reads CSVENRLAGQVKDEQFF.

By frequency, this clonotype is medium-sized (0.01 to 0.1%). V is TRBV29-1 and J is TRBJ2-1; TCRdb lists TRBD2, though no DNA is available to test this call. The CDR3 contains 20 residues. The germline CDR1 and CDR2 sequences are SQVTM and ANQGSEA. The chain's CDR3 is CSVQNAPGTSGRADVDEQFF.

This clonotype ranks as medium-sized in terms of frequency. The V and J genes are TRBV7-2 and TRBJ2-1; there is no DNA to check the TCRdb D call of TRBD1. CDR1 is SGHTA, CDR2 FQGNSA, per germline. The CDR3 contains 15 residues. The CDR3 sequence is CASSLASRPRDEQFF. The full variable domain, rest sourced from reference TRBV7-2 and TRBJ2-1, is GAGVSQSPSNKVTEKGKDVELRCDPISGHTALYWYRQSLGQGLEFLIYFQGNSAPDKSGLPSDRFSAERTGGSVSTLTIQRTQQEDSAVYLCASSLASRPRDEQFFGPGTRLTVL.

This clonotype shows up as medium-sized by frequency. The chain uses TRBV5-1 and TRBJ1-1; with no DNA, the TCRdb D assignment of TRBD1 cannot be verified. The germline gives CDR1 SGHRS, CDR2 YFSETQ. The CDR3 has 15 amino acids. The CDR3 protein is CASSHGTGGYQEAFF.

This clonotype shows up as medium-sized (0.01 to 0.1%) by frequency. CDR3 loop: CASSQGVFYTEAFF. The chain has TRBV4-1 and TRBJ1-1. This CDR3 contains 14 residues. Germline assignment: CDR1 MGHRA and CDR2 YSYEKL.

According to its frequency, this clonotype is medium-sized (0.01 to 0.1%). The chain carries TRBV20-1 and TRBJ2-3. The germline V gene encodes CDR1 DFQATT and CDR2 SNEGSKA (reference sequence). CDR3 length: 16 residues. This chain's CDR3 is CSARDRLAGYTDTQYF.

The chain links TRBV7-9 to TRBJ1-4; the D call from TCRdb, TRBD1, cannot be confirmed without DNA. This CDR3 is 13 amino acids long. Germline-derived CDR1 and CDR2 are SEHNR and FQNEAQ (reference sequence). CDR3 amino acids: CASSTQGQEKLFF.